Described below is a single T cell receptor (beta chain) sequence and its context. TCRdb independently ran MiXCR on the PCR reads; one entry per CDR3 protein. The table records some 20,000 distinct CDR3 sequences, roughly half of them present only once. This record belongs to a study of CD4 and CD8 cells across lung adenocarcinoma regions. Localized lung adenocarcinoma, a non-small cell lung cancer, affected the donors. Per the germline V gene, CDR1 is WNHNN and CDR2 is SYGVQD (reference sequence). The CDR3 runs 13 residues. The sequenced sample consisted of CD8+ T cells from the center of a lung tumor. The origin of this receptor is a female donor with lung adenocarcinoma. The CD4 and CD8 labels of this study may be unreliable. This sequence joins TRBV10-1 and TRBJ2-3, with D possibly TRBD1 on 6 matching bases. The J call is doubtful: the DNA matches TRBJ2-5 better. In DNA form, the CDR3 reads TGCGCCAGCGCAGGGGTTGACCCAGATACCCAGTACTTC. It specifies CASAGVDPDTQYF.